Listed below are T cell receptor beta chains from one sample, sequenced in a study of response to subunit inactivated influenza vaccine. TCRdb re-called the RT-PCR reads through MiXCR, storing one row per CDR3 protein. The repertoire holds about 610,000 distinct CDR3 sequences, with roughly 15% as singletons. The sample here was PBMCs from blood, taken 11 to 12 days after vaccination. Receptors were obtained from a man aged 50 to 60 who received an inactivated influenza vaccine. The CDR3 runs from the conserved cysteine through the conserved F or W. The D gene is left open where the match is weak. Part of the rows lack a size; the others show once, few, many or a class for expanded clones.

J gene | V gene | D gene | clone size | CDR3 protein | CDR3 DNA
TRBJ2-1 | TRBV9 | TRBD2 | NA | CASSVAASGRGSDEQFF | TGTGCCAGCAGCGTAGCTGCTAGCGGGAGGGGGAGCGATGAGCAGTTCTTC
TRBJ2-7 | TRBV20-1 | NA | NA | CSAQPLQGGKTYEQYF | TGCAGTGCTCAACCCCTACAGGGAGGAAAAACCTACGAGCAGTACTTC
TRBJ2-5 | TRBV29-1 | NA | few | CSVQGGSRETQYF | TGCAGCGTTCAGGGGGGGAGCCGAGAGACCCAGTACTTC
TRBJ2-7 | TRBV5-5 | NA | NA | CASSRHGAGSYEQYF | TGTGCCAGCAGCCGTCATGGGGCTGGCTCCTACGAGCAGTACTTC
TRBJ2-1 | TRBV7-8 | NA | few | CASSSMTSRVENEQFF | TGTGCCAGCAGCTCAATGACTAGTCGGGTGGAAAATGAGCAGTTCTTC
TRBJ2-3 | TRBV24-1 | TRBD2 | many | CATSDTRTSGSTDTQYF | TGTGCCACCAGTGACACCCGGACTAGCGGGAGTACAGATACGCAGTATTTT
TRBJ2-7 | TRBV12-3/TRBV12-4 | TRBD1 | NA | CASSPGTDTYEQYF | TGTGCCAGCAGTCCAGGGACAGACACCTACGAGCAGTACTTC
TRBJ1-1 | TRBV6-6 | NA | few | CASSAGQYTEAFF | TGTGCCAGCAGTGCAGGACAGTACACTGAAGCTTTCTTT
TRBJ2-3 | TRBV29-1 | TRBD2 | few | CSVEGSLADPWTDTQYF | TGCAGCGTTGAAGGCTCGCTAGCGGACCCGTGGACAGATACGCAGTATTTT
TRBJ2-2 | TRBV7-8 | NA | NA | CASSFGPLSGELFF | TGTGCCAGCAGCTTCGGACCACTCTCCGGGGAGCTGTTTTTT
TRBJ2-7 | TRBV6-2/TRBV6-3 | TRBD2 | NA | CASSPRLAQQYF | TGTGCCAGCAGCCCAAGACTAGCACAGCAGTACTTC
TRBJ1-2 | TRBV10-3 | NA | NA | CAIKGGTIYGYTF | TGTGCCATCAAAGGGGGGACAATCTATGGCTACACCTTC
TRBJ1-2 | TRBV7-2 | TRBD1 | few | CASSLQGAQGYTF | TGTGCCAGCAGCTTACAGGGGGCGCAGGGCTACACCTTC
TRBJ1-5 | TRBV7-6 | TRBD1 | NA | CASSLGPGGWQPQHF | TGTGCCAGCAGCTTGGGCCCAGGGGGCTGGCAGCCCCAGCATTTT
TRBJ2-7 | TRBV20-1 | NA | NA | CSAVSPGVGEQYF | TGCAGTGCTGTCTCGCCAGGGGTGGGCGAGCAGTACTTC
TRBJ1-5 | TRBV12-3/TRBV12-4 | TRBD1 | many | CASSSRTGFGNQPQHF | TGTGCCAGCAGCTCCCGGACAGGGTTTGGCAATCAGCCCCAGCATTTT
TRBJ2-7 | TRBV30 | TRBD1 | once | CAWSRQGEGYEQYF | TGTGCCTGGAGCCGACAGGGGGAAGGGTACGAGCAGTACTTC
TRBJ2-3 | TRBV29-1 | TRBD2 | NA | CSETGGLASPTDTQYF | TGCAGCGAGACCGGAGGACTAGCGTCACCCACAGATACGCAGTATTTT
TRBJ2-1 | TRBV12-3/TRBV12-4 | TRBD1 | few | CAIREWDRGYNEQFF | TGTGCCATCAGAGAGTGGGACAGGGGTTACAATGAGCAGTTCTTC
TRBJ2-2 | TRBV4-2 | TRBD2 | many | CASSQARGGTGTGELFF | TGTGCCAGCAGCCAAGCTCGGGGGGGGACGGGCACCGGGGAGCTGTTTTTT
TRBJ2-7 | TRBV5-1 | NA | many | CASSLMGAGEQYF | TGCGCCAGCAGCTTGATGGGGGCGGGCGAGCAGTACTTC
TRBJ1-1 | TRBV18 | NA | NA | CASSPRAGEAFF | TGTGCCAGCTCACCACGAGCAGGGGAGGCTTTCTTT
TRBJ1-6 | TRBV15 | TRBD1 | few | CATSWDRGNSPLHF | TGTGCCACCAGCTGGGACAGGGGCAATTCACCCCTCCACTTT
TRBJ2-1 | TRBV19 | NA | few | CASKGLVDEQFF | TGTGCCAGTAAAGGACTGGTTGATGAGCAGTTCTTC
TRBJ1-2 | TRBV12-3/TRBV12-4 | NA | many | CASSGGAGSYGYTF | TGTGCCAGCAGCGGTGGAGCAGGGTCCTATGGCTACACCTTC
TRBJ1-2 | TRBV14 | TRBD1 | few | CASSRTQGASGYGYTF | TGTGCCAGCAGCCGCACCCAGGGGGCCTCGGGCTATGGCTACACCTTC
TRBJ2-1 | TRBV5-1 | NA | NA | CASSSGPHNDQFF | TGCGCCAGCAGCTCGGGACCGCACAATGACCAGTTCTTC
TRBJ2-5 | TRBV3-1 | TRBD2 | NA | CASSQMSGRETQYF | TGTGCCAGCAGCCAAATGAGCGGGAGAGAGACCCAGTACTTC
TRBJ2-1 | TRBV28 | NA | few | CASKALSLYNEQFF | TGTGCCAGCAAGGCACTCTCCTTATACAATGAGCAGTTCTTC
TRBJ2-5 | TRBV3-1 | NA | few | CASSLGRTQYF | TGTGCCAGCAGCCTCGGACGTACCCAGTACTTC
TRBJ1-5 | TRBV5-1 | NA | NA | CASSRTVNQPQHF | TGCGCCAGCAGCAGGACGGTTAATCAGCCCCAGCATTTT
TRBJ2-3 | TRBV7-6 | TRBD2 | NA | CASSLFASGRADTQYF | TGTGCCAGCAGCTTATTTGCTAGCGGGAGGGCAGATACGCAGTATTTT
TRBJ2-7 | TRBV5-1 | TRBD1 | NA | CASRLDRVYEQYF | TGCGCCAGCAGGCTTGACAGGGTCTACGAGCAGTACTTC
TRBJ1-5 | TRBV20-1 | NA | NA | CSARGPGAYQPQHF | TGCAGTGCAAGAGGCCCGGGGGCCTATCAGCCCCAGCATTTT
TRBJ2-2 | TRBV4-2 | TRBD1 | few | CASSQVKGGSGELFF | TGTGCCAGCAGCCAAGTTAAAGGGGGCTCTGGGGAGCTGTTTTTT
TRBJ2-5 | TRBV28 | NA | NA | CASSPPARRGTQYF | TGTGCCAGCAGTCCCCCGGCCCGTCGTGGGACCCAGTACTTC
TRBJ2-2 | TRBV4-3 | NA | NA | CASSQNMAFTGELFF | TGCGCCAGCAGCCAAAATATGGCGTTCACCGGGGAGCTGTTTTTT
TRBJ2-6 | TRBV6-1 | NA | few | CASRPSEGYSGANVLTF | TGTGCCAGCAGACCCTCGGAGGGGTACTCTGGGGCCAACGTCCTGACTTTC